The clone carrying this TCR beta chain was seen once. The table came from immunoSEQ multiplex PCR; TCRdb's copy has only in-frame clones and leaves some out. The table records about 1,800,000 clones, roughly 95% of them present only once. Germline V gene lookup returns CDR1 SNHLY and CDR2 FYNNEI. V was clipped by 6 bases and J by 5 bases, with 13 bases between them. This CDR3 comprises 13 residues. The naive CD8 population came from CD45RO-negative cells selected for CCR7, without terminally differentiated effector memory CD45RA+ cells. This record belongs to a study of shared clonotypes between healthy human individuals.

Material for sequencing was naive CD8+ T cells sorted from blood. V gene TRBV2 combines with J gene TRBJ1-1; the D gene is possibly TRBD1 (6 bases). The sequence was obtained from a man aged 18-30 years in good health. In nucleotides, the CDR3 is TGTGCCAGCAGCGCGGGCCAGGGGACTGAAGCTTTCTTT. Translated: CASSAGQGTEAFF. Full variable domain (rest looked up from reference TRBV2 and TRBJ1-1): EPEVTQTPSHQVTQMGQEVILRCVPISNHLYFYWYRQILGQKVEFLVSFYNNEISEKSEIFDDQFSVERPDGSNFTLKIRSTKLEDSAMYFCASSAGQGTEAFFGQGTRLTVV.